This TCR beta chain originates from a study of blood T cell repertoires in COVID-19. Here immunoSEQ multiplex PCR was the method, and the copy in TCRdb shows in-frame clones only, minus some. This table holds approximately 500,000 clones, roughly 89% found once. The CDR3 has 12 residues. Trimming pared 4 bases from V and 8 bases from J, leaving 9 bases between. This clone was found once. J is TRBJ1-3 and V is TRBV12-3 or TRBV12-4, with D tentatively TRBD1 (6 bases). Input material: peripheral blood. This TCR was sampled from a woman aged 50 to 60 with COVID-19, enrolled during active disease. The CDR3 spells CASSSGADTIYF. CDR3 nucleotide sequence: TGTGCCAGCAGTTCAGGGGCAGACACCATATATTTT.